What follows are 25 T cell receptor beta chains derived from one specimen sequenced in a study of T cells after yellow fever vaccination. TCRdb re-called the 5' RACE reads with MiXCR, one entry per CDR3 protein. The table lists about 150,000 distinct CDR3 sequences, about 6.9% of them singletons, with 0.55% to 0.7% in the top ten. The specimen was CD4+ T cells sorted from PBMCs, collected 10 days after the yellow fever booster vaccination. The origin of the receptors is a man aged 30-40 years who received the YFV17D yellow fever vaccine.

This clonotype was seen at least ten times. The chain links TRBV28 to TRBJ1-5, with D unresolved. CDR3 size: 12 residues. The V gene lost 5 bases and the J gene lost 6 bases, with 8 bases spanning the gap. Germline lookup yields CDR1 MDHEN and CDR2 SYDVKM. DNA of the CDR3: TGTGCCAGCAGTCCCATGCTTCAGCCCCAGCATTTT. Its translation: CASSPMLQPQHF.

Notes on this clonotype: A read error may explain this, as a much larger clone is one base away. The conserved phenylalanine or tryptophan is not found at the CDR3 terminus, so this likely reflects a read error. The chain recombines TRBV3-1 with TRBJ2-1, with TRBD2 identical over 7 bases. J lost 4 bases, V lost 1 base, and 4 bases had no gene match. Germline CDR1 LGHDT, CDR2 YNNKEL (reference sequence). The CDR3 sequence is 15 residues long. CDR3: CASSQGAGTYNEQFI. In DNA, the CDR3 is TGTGCCAGCAGCCAAGGAGCGGGAACTTACAATGAGCAGTTCATC.

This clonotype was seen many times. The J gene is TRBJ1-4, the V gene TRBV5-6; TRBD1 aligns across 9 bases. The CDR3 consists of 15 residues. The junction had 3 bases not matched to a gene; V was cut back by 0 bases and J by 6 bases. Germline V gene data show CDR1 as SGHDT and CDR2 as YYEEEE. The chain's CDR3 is CASSLARQGDEKLFF. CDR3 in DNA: TGTGCCAGCAGCTTGGCCCGACAGGGGGATGAAAAACTGTTTTTT.

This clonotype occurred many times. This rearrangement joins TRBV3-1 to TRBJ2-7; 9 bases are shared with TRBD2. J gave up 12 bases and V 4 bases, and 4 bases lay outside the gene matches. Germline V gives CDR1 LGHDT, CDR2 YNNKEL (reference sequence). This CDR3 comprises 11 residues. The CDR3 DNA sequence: TGTGCCAGCAGCCGGGGACTAGCCACGTACTTC. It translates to CASSRGLATYF.

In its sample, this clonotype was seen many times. The DNA for the CDR3 is TGTGCCAGCAGCCCCTTTGGCACAGATACGCAGTATTTT. Its translation is CASSPFGTDTQYF. The V call is TRBV27, the J call TRBJ2-3; D gene ambiguous. Trimming left V 6 bases short and J 1 base short, with 8 bases between. Per germline, CDR1 MNHEY and CDR2 SMNVEV (reference sequence). This CDR3 comprises 13 residues.

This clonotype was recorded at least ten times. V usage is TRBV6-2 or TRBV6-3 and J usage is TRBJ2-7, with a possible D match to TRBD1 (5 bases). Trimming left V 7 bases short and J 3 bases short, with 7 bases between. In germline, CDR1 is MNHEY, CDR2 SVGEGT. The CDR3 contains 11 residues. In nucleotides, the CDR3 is TGTGCCAGCACCCAGGGCTACGAGCAGTACTTC. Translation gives CASTQGYEQYF.

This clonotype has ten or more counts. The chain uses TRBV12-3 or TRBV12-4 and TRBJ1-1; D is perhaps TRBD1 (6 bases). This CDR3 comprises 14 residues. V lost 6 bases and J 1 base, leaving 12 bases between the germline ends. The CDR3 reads CASRRGAGNTEAFF. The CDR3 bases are TGTGCCAGCAGGAGGGGGGCAGGGAACACTGAAGCTTTCTTT.

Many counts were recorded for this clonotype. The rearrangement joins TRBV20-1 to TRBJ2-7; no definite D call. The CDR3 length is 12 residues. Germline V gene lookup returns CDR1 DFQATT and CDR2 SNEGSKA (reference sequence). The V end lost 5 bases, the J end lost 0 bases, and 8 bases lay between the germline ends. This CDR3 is CSAVEGSYEQYF. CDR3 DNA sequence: TGCAGTGCTGTTGAAGGCTCCTACGAGCAGTACTTC.

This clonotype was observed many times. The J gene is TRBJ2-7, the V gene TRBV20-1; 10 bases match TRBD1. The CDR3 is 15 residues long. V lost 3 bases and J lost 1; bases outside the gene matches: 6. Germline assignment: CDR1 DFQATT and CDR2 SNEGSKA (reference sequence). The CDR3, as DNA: TGCAGTGCTAGCCCGGGACAGGGGAGGTCCTACGAGCAGTACTTC. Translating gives CSASPGQGRSYEQYF.

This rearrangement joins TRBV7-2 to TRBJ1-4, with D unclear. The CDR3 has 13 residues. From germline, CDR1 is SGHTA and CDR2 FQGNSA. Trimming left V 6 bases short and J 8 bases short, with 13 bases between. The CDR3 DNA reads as TGTGCCAGCAGTGCGTCTTGGGCGGAAAAACTGTTTTTT. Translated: CASSASWAEKLFF.

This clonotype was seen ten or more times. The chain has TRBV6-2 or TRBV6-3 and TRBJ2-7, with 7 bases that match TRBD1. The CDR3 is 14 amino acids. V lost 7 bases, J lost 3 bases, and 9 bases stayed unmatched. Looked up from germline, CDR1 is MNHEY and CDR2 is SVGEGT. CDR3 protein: CASTAGQVRYEQYF. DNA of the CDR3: TGTGCCAGCACCGCCGGACAGGTTCGCTACGAGCAGTACTTC.

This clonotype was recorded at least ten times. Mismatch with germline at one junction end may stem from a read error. CDR3 sequence: CASSTAGTEKIRDF. DNA of the CDR3: TGTGCCAGCAGTACTGCCGGGACGGAAAAGATTAGGGACTTC. The chain couples TRBV7-2 to TRBJ2-5; the D call may be TRBD1 or TRBD2 (5 bases each). Germline CDR1 SGHTA, CDR2 FQGNSA. The CDR3 is 14 residues long.

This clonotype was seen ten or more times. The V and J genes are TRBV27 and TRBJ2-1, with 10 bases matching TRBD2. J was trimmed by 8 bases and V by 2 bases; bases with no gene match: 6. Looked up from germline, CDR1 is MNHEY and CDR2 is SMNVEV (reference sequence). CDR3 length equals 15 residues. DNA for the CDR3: TGTGCCAGCAGTTTACGATTAGCGGGAGGCCATGAGCAGTTCTTC. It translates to CASSLRLAGGHEQFF.

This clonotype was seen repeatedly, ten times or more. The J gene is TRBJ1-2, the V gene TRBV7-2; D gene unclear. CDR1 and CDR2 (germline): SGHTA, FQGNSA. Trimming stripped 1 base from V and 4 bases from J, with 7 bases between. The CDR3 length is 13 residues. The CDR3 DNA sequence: TGTGCCAGCAGCTTAGGCAGCTCCTATGGCTACACCTTC. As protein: CASSLGSSYGYTF.

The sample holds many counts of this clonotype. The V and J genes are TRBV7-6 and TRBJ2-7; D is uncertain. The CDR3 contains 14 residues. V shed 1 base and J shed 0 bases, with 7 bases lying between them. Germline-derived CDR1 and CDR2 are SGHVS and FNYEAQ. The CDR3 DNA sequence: TGTGCCAGCAGCTTAGATCTCGTCTCCTACGAGCAGTACTTC. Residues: CASSLDLVSYEQYF.

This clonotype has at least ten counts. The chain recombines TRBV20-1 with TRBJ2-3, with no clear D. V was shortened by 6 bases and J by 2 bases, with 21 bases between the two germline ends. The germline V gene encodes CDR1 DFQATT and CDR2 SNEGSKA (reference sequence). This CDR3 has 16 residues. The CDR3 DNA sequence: TGCAGTGCCCCCAGAGCCGGAGCGTCTTACACAGATACGCAGTATTTT. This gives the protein CSAPRAGASYTDTQYF.

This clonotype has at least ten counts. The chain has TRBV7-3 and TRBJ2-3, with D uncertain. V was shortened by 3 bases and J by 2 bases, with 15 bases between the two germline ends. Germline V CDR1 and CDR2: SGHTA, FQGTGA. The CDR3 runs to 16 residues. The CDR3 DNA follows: TGTGCCAGCAGCTTTTCCCCGTCATCCACCACAGATACGCAGTATTTT. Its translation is CASSFSPSSTTDTQYF.

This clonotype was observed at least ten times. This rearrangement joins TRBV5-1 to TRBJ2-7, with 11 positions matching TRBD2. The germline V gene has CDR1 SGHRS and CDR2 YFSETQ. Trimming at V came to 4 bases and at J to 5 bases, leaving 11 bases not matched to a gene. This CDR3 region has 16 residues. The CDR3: CASSPGLAGISDEQYF. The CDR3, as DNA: TGCGCCAGCAGCCCTGGACTAGCGGGCATTTCGGACGAGCAGTACTTC. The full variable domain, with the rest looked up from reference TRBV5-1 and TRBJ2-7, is KAGVTQTPRYLIKTRGQQVTLSCSPISGHRSVSWYQQTPGQGLQFLFEYFSETQRNKGNFPGRFSGRQFSNSRSEMNVSTLELGDSALYLCASSPGLAGISDEQYFGPGTRLTVT.

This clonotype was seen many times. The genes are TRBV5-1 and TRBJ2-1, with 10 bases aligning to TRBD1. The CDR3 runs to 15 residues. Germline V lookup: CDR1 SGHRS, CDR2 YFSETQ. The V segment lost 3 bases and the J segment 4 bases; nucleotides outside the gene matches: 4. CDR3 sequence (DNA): TGCGCCAGCAGCTACGGACAGGGGGGGTACAATGAGCAGTTCTTC. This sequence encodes CASSYGQGGYNEQFF.

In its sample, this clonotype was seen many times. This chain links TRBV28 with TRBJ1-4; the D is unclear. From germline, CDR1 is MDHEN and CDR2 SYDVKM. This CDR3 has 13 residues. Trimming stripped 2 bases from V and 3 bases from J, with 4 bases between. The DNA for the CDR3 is TGTGCCAGCAGTTTAGGTCCTAATGAAAAACTGTTTTTT. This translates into CASSLGPNEKLFF.

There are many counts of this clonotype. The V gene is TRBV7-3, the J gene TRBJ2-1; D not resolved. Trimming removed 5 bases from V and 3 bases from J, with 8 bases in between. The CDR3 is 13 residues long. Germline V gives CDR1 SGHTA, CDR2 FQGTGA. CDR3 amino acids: CASSRTDYNEQFF. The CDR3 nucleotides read TGTGCCAGCAGCAGGACCGACTACAATGAGCAGTTCTTC.

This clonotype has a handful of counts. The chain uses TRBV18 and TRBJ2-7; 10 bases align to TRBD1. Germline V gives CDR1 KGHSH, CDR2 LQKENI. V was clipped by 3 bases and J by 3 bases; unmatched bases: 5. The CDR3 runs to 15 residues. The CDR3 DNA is TGTGCCAGCTCACCCCGGGGACAGGGGTACTACGAGCAGTACTTC. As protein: CASSPRGQGYYEQYF.

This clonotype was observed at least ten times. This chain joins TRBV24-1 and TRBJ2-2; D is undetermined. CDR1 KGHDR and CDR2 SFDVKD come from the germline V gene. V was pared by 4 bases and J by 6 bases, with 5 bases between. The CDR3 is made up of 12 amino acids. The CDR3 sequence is CATSDPPGELFF. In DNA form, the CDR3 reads TGTGCCACCAGTGACCCCCCCGGGGAGCTGTTTTTT.

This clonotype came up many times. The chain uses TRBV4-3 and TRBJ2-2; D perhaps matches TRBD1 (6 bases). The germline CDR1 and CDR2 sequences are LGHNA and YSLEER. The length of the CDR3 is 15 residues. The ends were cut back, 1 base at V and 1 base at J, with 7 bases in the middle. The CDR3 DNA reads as TGCGCCAGCAGCCAAGCACAGGGGAACACCGGGGAGCTGTTTTTT. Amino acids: CASSQAQGNTGELFF.

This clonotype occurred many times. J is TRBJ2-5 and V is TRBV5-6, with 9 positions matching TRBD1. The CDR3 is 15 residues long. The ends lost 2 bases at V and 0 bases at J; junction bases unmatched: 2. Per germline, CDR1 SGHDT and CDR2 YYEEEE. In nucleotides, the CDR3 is TGTGCCAGCAGCTTCGGGACAGGGTACCAAGAGACCCAGTACTTC. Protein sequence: CASSFGTGYQETQYF.